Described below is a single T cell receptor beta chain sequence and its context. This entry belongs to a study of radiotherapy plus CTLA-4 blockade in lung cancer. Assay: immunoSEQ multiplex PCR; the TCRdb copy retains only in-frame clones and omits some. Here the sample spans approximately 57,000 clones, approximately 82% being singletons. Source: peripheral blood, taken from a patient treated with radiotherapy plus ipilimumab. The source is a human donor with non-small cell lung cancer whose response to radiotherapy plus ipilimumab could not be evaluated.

This chain's CDR3 is CASSISQGVGIQYF. The DNA of the CDR3 is TGTGCCAGTAGTATCAGCCAGGGGGTTGGCATTCAGTACTTC. The gene calls are TRBV19 and TRBJ2-4; 7 bases map to TRBD1. Trimming removed 3 bases from V and 9 bases from J; junction bases left unmatched: 8. The CDR3 has 14 amino acids. Germline CDR1 LNHDA, CDR2 SQIVND (reference sequence).